These T cell receptor beta chains were read from a single sample in a study of cytomegalovirus exposure and HLA in healthy donors. Repertoires were generated with immunoSEQ multiplex PCR, while TCRdb's copy carries only in-frame clones and drops some. The sample yields approximately 150,000 clones, 84% seen once. Sequencing input: PBMCs. The receptors here all came from a man aged 25 to 40 in good health and CMV-seronegative. CDR3s include the opening cysteine and the closing phenylalanine or tryptophan. Clone size is given for some rows only: seen once, a few or many times, or a class if the clone is expanded.

j_gene	abundance	v_gene	CDR3aa
TRBJ2-5	-	TRBV4-3	CASSQEGGPQETQYF
TRBJ2-7	-	TRBV5-1	CASSPMTGGYEQYF
TRBJ1-2	-	TRBV28	CASSLTHGQANYGYTF
TRBJ2-2	-	TRBV10-2	CASRAGQGLSYTGELFF
TRBJ2-3	few	TRBV27	CASSLVAGHTDTQYF
TRBJ2-1	-	TRBV29-1	CSVDVGLAGGTEQFF
TRBJ2-3	-	TRBV5-1	CASSLRSSGRVDTQYF
TRBJ2-3	-	TRBV19	CASSIVSGSLATQYF
TRBJ1-1	few	TRBV5-6	CASGTGDTEAFF
TRBJ2-4	few	TRBV27	CASRPTGTGFILQYF
TRBJ2-7	-	TRBV25-1	CASSESGYEQYF
TRBJ1-2	-	TRBV7-9	CASSSPGTSYGYTF
TRBJ1-3	-	TRBV5-4	CASSSKSSGNTIYF
TRBJ2-4	-	TRBV30	CAWSEIDRVRNIQYF
TRBJ2-7	-	TRBV6-1	CAARTSGNYEQYF
TRBJ2-1	-	TRBV5-1	CASSEDSQNVQFF
TRBJ1-4	-	TRBV7-9	CASSFRDSDEKLFF
TRBJ1-2	-	TRBV19	CASTRDRGSLNYGYTF
TRBJ1-2	-	TRBV6-5	CASSYYRENGYTF
TRBJ1-2	-	TRBV10-2	CAGSDGTGGGYTF
TRBJ1-6	-	TRBV6-6	CASSRESPLHF
TRBJ2-7	-	TRBV15	CATSHRVSYEQYF
TRBJ1-4	once	TRBV6-1	CASSELRDRIGEKLFF
TRBJ1-3	few	TRBV5-1	CASSYQGFGDTIYF